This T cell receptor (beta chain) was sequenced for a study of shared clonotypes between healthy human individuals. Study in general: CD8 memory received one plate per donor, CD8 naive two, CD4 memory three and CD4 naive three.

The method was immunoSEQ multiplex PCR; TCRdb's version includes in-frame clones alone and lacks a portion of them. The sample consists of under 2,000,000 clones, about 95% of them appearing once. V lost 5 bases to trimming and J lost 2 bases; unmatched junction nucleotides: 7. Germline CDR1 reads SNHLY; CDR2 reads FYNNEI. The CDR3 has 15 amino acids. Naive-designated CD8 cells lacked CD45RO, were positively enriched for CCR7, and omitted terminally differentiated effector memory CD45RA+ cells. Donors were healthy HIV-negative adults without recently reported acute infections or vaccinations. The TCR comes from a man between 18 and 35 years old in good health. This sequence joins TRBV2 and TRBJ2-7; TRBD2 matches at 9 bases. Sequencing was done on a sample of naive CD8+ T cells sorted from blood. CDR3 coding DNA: TGTGCCAGCAGTCTGTGGCGGGAGGGCACCTACGAGCAGTACTTC. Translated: CASSLWREGTYEQYF.